The entry that follows covers one T cell receptor (beta chain) sequence. What it recognizes is unknown. The data were taken from a study of graft-versus-host responses after intestinal transplantation. Study-level points and caveats: High graft-versus-host to host-versus-graft clonal ratios were found in allografts of patients who had graft-donor T cell macrochimerism. Recipient marrow contained GvH clones, some of which appeared first in ileum or blood.

Tissue processing of the graft released intraepithelial and lamina propria lymphocytes from it. The CDR3 contains 13 residues. Germline loops: CDR1 SEHNR, CDR2 FQNEAQ (reference sequence). Trimming shortened V by 5 bases and J by 7 bases, and 15 bases separated the two germline ends. The assay was immunoSEQ multiplex PCR, and TCRdb's table has in-frame clones only and misses some. The data hold thousands of clones, with 68% observed a single time. V gene TRBV7-9 combines with J gene TRBJ2-7; D perhaps matches TRBD2 (6 bases). The sample was ileum tissue, taken roughly 50 days after transplant. This sequence originates from a human patient who received an intestinal transplant, so some T cells may come from the graft donor. In DNA, the CDR3 is TGTGCCAGCAGCGCGCGGGACGGAGGGGAGCAGTACGTC. Translated: CASSARDGGEQYV.